This T cell receptor (beta chain) was sequenced during a study of post-analysis software for immune sequencing data. About the study: Both relapsing-remitting and secondary progressive multiple sclerosis featured among the disease courses, as did progressive-relapsing multiple sclerosis.

Prepared libraries of TCR beta cDNA carried unique molecular identifiers. There were 1 to 10 million T cells, and about 500,000 cDNA molecules came from them. In TCRdb, the PCR reads were re-called with MiXCR into one record per CDR3 protein. The sample has 550,000 to 700,000 distinct CDR3 sequences; roughly 47% are singletons. General study findings and limits: Normalized Chao1 diversity in multiple sclerosis patients fell significantly below that of controls.

Regarding this clonotype: Its matching antigen is unknown.

Input material: blood. The receptor was isolated from a girl between 5 and 17 years old with multiple sclerosis.

The CDR3 sequence is CASSVGQASSYNEQFF. The CDR3 DNA is TGCGCCAGCAGCGTAGGACAGGCGTCGTCCTACAATGAGCAGTTCTTC. The chain employs TRBV5-1 and TRBJ2-1, with 7 bases that match TRBD1. The germline V gene has CDR1 SGHRS and CDR2 YFSETQ. V shed 4 bases, J shed 1 base, and the junction held 8 bases outside the gene matches. The CDR3 has 16 residues.